This T cell receptor beta chain was observed in a study of CD8 T cells in ankylosing spondylitis. CDR3 length: 15 amino acids. Trimming removed 0 bases at V and 10 bases at J, with 16 bases between. Germline V gene lookup returns CDR1 MRHNA and CDR2 SNTAGT. At least ten counts were recorded for this clonotype. Using its own MiXCR run on the 5' RACE reads, TCRdb lists one record per CDR3 protein. The profile shows 200,000 to 300,000 distinct CDR3 sequences, 8.6% of them singletons. This clonotype was sampled from a male donor with ankylosing spondylitis or in good health (not recorded which). This chain joins TRBV6-4 and TRBJ2-1, with D perhaps matching TRBD2 (7 bases). Specimen: blood, either unsorted or a sorted T cell fraction (not recorded which). CDR3 bases: TGTGCCAGCAGTGACTCGGGGGGGGGCCGAGACGAGCAGTTCTTC. Its protein product is CASSDSGGGRDEQFF.